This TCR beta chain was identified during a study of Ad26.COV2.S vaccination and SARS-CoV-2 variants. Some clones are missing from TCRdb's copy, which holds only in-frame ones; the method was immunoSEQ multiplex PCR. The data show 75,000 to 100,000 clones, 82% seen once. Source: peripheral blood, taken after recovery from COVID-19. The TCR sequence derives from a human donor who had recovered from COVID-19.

The CDR3 nucleotides read TGTGCCAGCAGCTCGACCGGGACTAGCGGCGATGAGCAGTTCTTC. It encodes CASSSTGTSGDEQFF. This sequence joins TRBV7-3 and TRBJ2-1; 11 bases match TRBD2. Germline V lookup: CDR1 SGHTA, CDR2 FQGTGA. The CDR3 loop spans 15 amino acids. V lost 4 bases and J lost 8; bases outside the gene matches: 7.